These 10 T cell receptor beta chains originate from one sample sequenced in a study of T cell clonotyping in hematopoietic cell transplantation (dated by TCRdb to about 2021). Library preparation was by the immunoSEQ multiplex PCR assay. TCRdb's version of the immuneACCESS table is confined to in-frame rearrangements and falls short of the full clone set. An unresolved V gene accounts for under half of the shortfall where checked; the remainder is of unknown origin. This sample is represented by about 36,000 clones; 88% of them were singletons. The ten biggest clones cover 1.5% to 2% of the sample. Sequenced: peripheral blood mononuclear cells. The receptors come from a middle-aged woman in good health. Some clones in this sample may be carry-over from other donors' samples.

The rearrangement uses TRBV7-3 and TRBJ1-1; D not certain. This CDR3 has 13 amino acids. CDR1 and CDR2 from the germline V gene are SGHTA and FQGTGA. The V and J ends lost 3 bases and 1 base respectively, with 6 bases between them. The CDR3 DNA reads TGTGCCAGCAGCTTTGAGCAGAACACTGAAGCTTTCTTT. Translation: CASSFEQNTEAFF. The full variable domain, in which reference TRBV7-3 and TRBJ1-1 provide the parts outside the CDR3, is GAGVSQTPSNKVTEKGKYVELRCDPISGHTALYWYRQSLGQGPEFLIYFQGTGAADDSGLPNDRFFAVRPEGSVSTLKIQRTERGDSAVYLCASSFEQNTEAFFGQGTRLTVV.

V is TRBV30 and J is TRBJ2-2; D is undetermined. V gave up 3 bases and J gave up 8 bases, with 13 bases separating them. The CDR3 sequence is 13 residues long. Germline assignment: CDR1 GTSNPN and CDR2 SVGIG (reference sequence). The CDR3 sequence: CAWSAQPEGELFF. CDR3 nucleotide sequence: TGTGCCTGGAGCGCTCAACCGGAGGGGGAGCTGTTTTTT.

This clone turned up a few times. This chain uses TRBV5-4 with TRBJ1-2; no firm D call. V lost 0 bases, J lost 4 bases, and 7 bases lay in between. Germline loops: CDR1 SGHNT, CDR2 YYREEE (reference sequence). This CDR3 is 13 amino acids long. The chain's CDR3 is CASSLGGSYGYTF. The CDR3 nucleotides are TGTGCCAGCAGCTTGGGAGGCTCCTATGGCTACACCTTC.

This clone was detected only a few times. The V and J genes are TRBV4-1 and TRBJ2-2; D remains unclear. The V end lost 0 bases, the J end lost 7 bases, and 6 bases lay between the germline ends. The CDR3 loop spans 13 amino acids. Germline V gene sequence: CDR1 MGHRA, CDR2 YSYEKL. The CDR3 here is CASSQDRGGELFF. The DNA for the CDR3 is TGCGCCAGCAGCCAAGATCGCGGCGGGGAGCTGTTTTTT.

This CDR3 reads CAISGTSSRRGETYEQYF. CDR3 nucleotides: TGTGCCATCAGTGGGACTAGCTCTCGGAGAGGGGAAACCTACGAGCAGTACTTC. The rearrangement uses TRBV10-3 and TRBJ2-7; 8 bases match TRBD2. The V gene's germline CDR1 is ENHRY and CDR2 SYGVKD. V lost 4 bases to trimming and J lost 2 bases; unmatched junction nucleotides: 16. CDR3 length: 18 amino acids.

The chain combines TRBV7-2 with TRBJ2-7, with D possibly being TRBD1 (6 bases). Trimming pared 7 bases from V and 6 bases from J, leaving 22 bases between. The CDR3 is 15 amino acids. Germline V lookup: CDR1 SGHTA, CDR2 FQGNSA. DNA of the CDR3: TGTGCCAGCACCTTTACGGGGACAAGTGGGCTCGAGCAGTACTTC. Its translation is CASTFTGTSGLEQYF.

This chain links TRBV28 with TRBJ1-5; D uncertain. Germline V gene data show CDR1 as MDHEN and CDR2 as SYDVKM. The CDR3 is 10 residues long. The ends were cut back, 7 bases at V and 4 bases at J, with 2 bases in the middle. CDR3 nucleotide sequence: TGTGCCAGCAATAATCAGCCCCAGCATTTT. As protein: CASNNQPQHF.

This chain connects TRBV28 to TRBJ1-1, with D possibly TRBD1 on 5 matching bases. This CDR3 is built from 12 residues. Germline-derived CDR1 and CDR2 are MDHEN and SYDVKM. The germline V and J ends were trimmed by 6 bases and 7 bases, with 12 bases remaining between them. CDR3 coding DNA: TGTGCCAGCAGACAGGCCGACCTTGAAGCTTTCTTT. This encodes CASRQADLEAFF.

This chain uses TRBV19 with TRBJ1-1, with D perhaps TRBD1 (5 bases). The V end lost 7 bases, the J end lost 12 bases, and 21 bases lay between the germline ends. Germline V gives CDR1 LNHDA, CDR2 SQIVND (reference sequence). CDR3 size: 13 residues. In nucleotides, the CDR3 is TGTGCCAGTATTAACTTTCTCGGGGGGGTGTCTTTCTTT. It yields the protein CASINFLGGVSFF.

The chain is built from TRBV28 and TRBJ2-1; TRBD2 matches 8 bases. The CDR3 extends over 14 amino acids. V lost 3 bases and J lost 11; bases outside the gene matches: 9. CDR1 and CDR2 from the germline V gene are MDHEN and SYDVKM. The CDR3 loop is CASSLERESPKQFF. The CDR3 bases are TGTGCCAGCAGTTTGGAGCGGGAGAGCCCTAAGCAGTTCTTC.